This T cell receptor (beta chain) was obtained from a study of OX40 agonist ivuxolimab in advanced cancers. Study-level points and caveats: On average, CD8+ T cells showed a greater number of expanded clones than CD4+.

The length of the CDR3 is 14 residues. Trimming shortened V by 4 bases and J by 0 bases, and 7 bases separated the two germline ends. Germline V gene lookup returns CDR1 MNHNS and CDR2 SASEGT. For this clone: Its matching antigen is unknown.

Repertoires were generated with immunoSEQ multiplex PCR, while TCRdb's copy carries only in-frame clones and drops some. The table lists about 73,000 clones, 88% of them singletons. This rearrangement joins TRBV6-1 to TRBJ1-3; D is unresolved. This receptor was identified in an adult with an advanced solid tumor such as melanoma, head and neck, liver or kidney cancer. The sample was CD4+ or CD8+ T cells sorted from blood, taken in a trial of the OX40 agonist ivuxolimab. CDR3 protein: CASSATFSGNTIYF. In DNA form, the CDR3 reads TGTGCCAGCAGTGCGACATTCTCTGGAAACACCATATATTTT.